These 22 T cell receptor beta chains were all obtained from the same sample, sequenced in a study of T cell repertoires in cytomegalovirus infection. TCRdb called the reads again in MiXCR, with one record for every CDR3 protein. The repertoire includes around 800,000 distinct CDR3 sequences, roughly 33% of them detected once, and around an eighth sits in the top ten. These receptors have no known antigen. The material sequenced was cultured CD8+ T cells from PBMCs, taken from culture after CMV antigen stimulation. These receptor sequences come from a human donor in good health (CMV status not recorded). Some clones in this sample may be carry-over from other donors' samples.

The chain carries TRBV6-1 and TRBJ2-7; a possible D gene is TRBD1 (5 bases). Germline loops: CDR1 MNHNS, CDR2 SASEGT. V lost 5 bases and J 2 bases, leaving 10 bases between the germline ends. The CDR3 contains 13 residues. The CDR3 is CASSWGRTYEQYV. The CDR3 DNA is TGTGCCAGCAGTTGGGGCAGGACCTACGAGCAGTACGTC.

The chain is built from TRBV15 and TRBJ1-4; D is unresolved. The V end lost 2 bases, the J end lost 5 bases, and 12 bases lay between the germline ends. Per germline, CDR1 LNHNV and CDR2 YYDKDF (reference sequence). CDR3 size: 15 residues. The CDR3 reads CATSRSPRQNEKLFF. The CDR3 bases are TGTGCCACCAGCAGATCGCCTCGGCAAAATGAAAAACTGTTTTTT. The full variable domain, rest sourced from reference TRBV15 and TRBJ1-4, is DAMVIQNPRYQVTQFGKPVTLSCSQTLNHNVMYWYQQKSSQAPKLLFHYYDKDFNNEADTPDNFQSRRPNTSFCFLDIRSPGLGDTAMYLCATSRSPRQNEKLFFGSGTQLSVL.

This clonotype was observed at least ten times. V is TRBV7-2 and J is TRBJ1-1; 9 positions match TRBD1. The CDR3 is 15 residues long. Germline trimming cut 8 bases from V and 1 base from J; bases unmatched to any gene: 8. The V gene's germline CDR1 is SGHTA and CDR2 FQGNSA. As DNA, the CDR3 is TGTGCCAGCCTACAGGGGGCCCCTTGGAACACTGAAGCTTTCTTT. This codes for CASLQGAPWNTEAFF.

The chain carries TRBV27 and TRBJ2-1; D might be TRBD2 (5 bases). This CDR3 contains 14 residues. V gave up 7 bases and J gave up 1 base, with 11 bases separating them. Germline assignment: CDR1 MNHEY and CDR2 SMNVEV (reference sequence). CDR3 nucleotides: TGTGCCAGCATGACTATTGGGTCCTACAATGAGCAGTTCTTC. Translating gives CASMTIGSYNEQFF.

The gene calls are TRBV6-1 and TRBJ1-4, with 11 nucleotides matching TRBD1. Per germline, CDR1 MNHNS and CDR2 SASEGT. The ends lost 7 bases at V and 0 bases at J; junction bases unmatched: 10. The CDR3 is 18 residues long. The CDR3 nucleotides are TGTGCCAGCATTGGAACGGACAGGGGGCTAGCAACTAATGAAAAACTGTTTTTT. It specifies CASIGTDRGLATNEKLFF.

This clonotype occurred many times. DNA of the CDR3: TGTGCCAGCAGCTTAGTCTCCAGGGGCTATTCCTACGAGCAGTACTTC. It specifies CASSLVSRGYSYEQYF. J is TRBJ2-7 and V is TRBV7-2; D might be TRBD1 (6 bases). CDR3 length: 16 amino acids. V was cut by 1 base and J by 1 base, with 14 bases left in between. The germline V gene encodes CDR1 SGHTA and CDR2 FQGNSA.

The J gene is TRBJ2-1, the V gene TRBV7-3; D is tentatively TRBD1 or TRBD2 (5 bases each). The CDR3 has 16 residues. The V end was cut by 5 bases, the J end by 7 bases, with 21 bases between. Looked up from germline, CDR1 is SGHTA and CDR2 is FQGTGA. The CDR3 nucleotides are TGTGCCAGCAGCAGCCGCCGAAGGGGCCGGGGTAATGAGCAGTTCTTC. Translation: CASSSRRRGRGNEQFF.

The chain is built from TRBV6-5 and TRBJ1-5, with 7 positions matching TRBD1. J was trimmed by 4 bases and V by 2 bases; bases with no gene match: 5. CDR1 MNHEY and CDR2 SVGAGI come from the germline V gene. The CDR3 sequence is 15 residues long. The DNA of the CDR3 is TGTGCCAGCAGTTACGGAGGGGGCGGGAATCAGCCCCAGCATTTT. Protein product: CASSYGGGGNQPQHF.

The chain employs TRBV27 and TRBJ2-7; possible D gene TRBD1, 5 bases. V dropped 11 bases and J dropped 3 bases, with 14 bases sitting between them. CDR1 and CDR2 from the germline V gene are MNHEY and SMNVEV (reference sequence). This CDR3 spans 12 amino acids. Here the CDR3 reads CASQGPLYEQYF. The CDR3 DNA sequence: TGTGCCTCCCAGGGTCCCCTCTACGAGCAGTACTTC.

Only a few counts were recorded for this clonotype. CDR3 nucleotide sequence: TGTGCCAGCAGTTTTGCGCGGGACAGGGTCACCGAGCAGTACGTC. It translates to CASSFARDRVTEQYV. The chain combines TRBV27 with TRBJ2-7; 9 bases line up with TRBD1. The junction had 9 bases not matched to a gene; V was cut back by 3 bases and J by 6 bases. The CDR3 consists of 15 residues. Germline V gene lookup returns CDR1 MNHEY and CDR2 SMNVEV (reference sequence).

The chain is built from TRBV27 and TRBJ2-2; D possibly corresponds to TRBD2 (5 bases). The CDR3 extends over 14 amino acids. V lost 8 bases and J lost 6, with 16 bases in between. Germline V gene data show CDR1 as MNHEY and CDR2 as SMNVEV (reference sequence). CDR3 nucleotides: TGTGCCAGCCTCGCCCGGGGTTTCCCCGGGGAGCTGTTTTTT. Translated: CASLARGFPGELFF.

This clonotype was picked up a small number of times. This rearrangement joins TRBV29-1 to TRBJ2-7; tentative D call: TRBD2 (5 bases). CDR1 is SQVTM and CDR2 is ANQGSEA in the germline V gene. V dropped 6 bases and J dropped 4 bases, with 10 bases sitting between them. The CDR3 totals 11 residues. The CDR3 reads CSVLDSYEQYV. The CDR3 DNA reads TGCAGCGTCTTGGACTCTTACGAGCAGTACGTC.

Only a few counts were recorded for this clonotype. V usage is TRBV27 and J usage is TRBJ2-1; D is ambiguous. V shed 6 bases and J shed 3 bases, with 9 bases lying between them. CDR3 length: 13 residues. The germline CDR1 and CDR2 sequences are MNHEY and SMNVEV (reference sequence). CDR3 nucleotides: TGTGCCAGCAGCAGGCAGAGCTACAATGAGCAGTTCTTC. This translates into CASSRQSYNEQFF.

There are a few counts of this clonotype. The rearrangement joins TRBV24-1 to TRBJ2-2; D tentatively fits TRBD1 or TRBD2 (6 bases each). The germline V gene has CDR1 KGHDR and CDR2 SFDVKD. The CDR3 loop spans 15 amino acids. Between the trimmed V and J ends, which lost 3 bases and 6 bases, there was a span of 13 bases. The CDR3 DNA reads as TGTGCCACCAGTGATCGCCAGGGGAGGCCCGGGGAGCTGTTTTTT. Encoded protein: CATSDRQGRPGELFF.

The chain is built from TRBV6-1 and TRBJ1-1; no clear D. Germline lookup yields CDR1 MNHNS and CDR2 SASEGT. The CDR3 covers 14 residues. The V and J ends lost 7 bases and 1 base respectively, with 13 bases between them. Written as DNA, the CDR3 is TGTGCCAGCAATCCTTTCACGGGGAACACTGAAGCTTTCTTT. Amino acid sequence: CASNPFTGNTEAFF.

This clonotype occurred many times. The chain links TRBV12-3 or TRBV12-4 to TRBJ1-2; no clear D. This CDR3 spans 14 amino acids. Trimming took off 4 bases at V and 0 bases at J, with 9 bases between the two ends. CDR3 sequence (DNA): TGTGCCAGCAGTTCCGGGGTCTCTAACTATGGCTACACCTTC. It specifies CASSSGVSNYGYTF.

There are a few counts of this clonotype. The J gene is TRBJ2-2, the V gene TRBV27, with 8 bases that match TRBD1. Trimming at V came to 4 bases and at J to 9 bases, leaving 10 bases not matched to a gene. Per germline, CDR1 MNHEY and CDR2 SMNVEV (reference sequence). The CDR3 totals 15 residues. In DNA, the CDR3 is TGTGCCAGCAGTTCCCCCTGGCAGGGGGCAAGGGAGCTGTTTTTT. Its translation is CASSSPWQGARELFF.

This clonotype has only a few counts. The chain has TRBV11-1 and TRBJ2-5; 11 bases fit TRBD2. This CDR3 spans 17 amino acids. J was trimmed by 4 bases and V by 4 bases; bases with no gene match: 11. The germline V gene has CDR1 SGHAT and CDR2 FQDESV (reference sequence). CDR3 nucleotide sequence: TGTGCCAGCAGCTACGGGAGTAGCGGGGGGGCCGGAGAGACCCAGTACTTC. Its translation: CASSYGSSGGAGETQYF.

The chain uses TRBV7-9 and TRBJ2-7; D may be TRBD1 or TRBD2 (5 bases each). From germline, CDR1 is SEHNR and CDR2 FQNEAQ (reference sequence). Trimming took 1 base from V and 2 from J, leaving 9 bases between them. This CDR3 has 14 amino acids. The CDR3 here is CASSLGGKTYEQYF. The CDR3 DNA sequence: TGTGCCAGCAGCTTAGGGGGGAAGACCTACGAGCAGTACTTC. The entire variable domain, with the rest obtained from reference TRBV7-9 and TRBJ2-7, is as follows: DTGVSQNPRHKITKRGQNVTFRCDPISEHNRLYWYRQTLGQGPEFLTYFQNEAQLEKSRLLSDRFSAERPKGSFSTLEIQRTEQGDSAMYLCASSLGGKTYEQYFGPGTRLTVT.

This clonotype was counted ten times or more. The CDR3 here is CASSQDGPGTGELFF. The CDR3 DNA follows: TGTGCCAGCAGTCAAGACGGGCCGGGAACCGGGGAGCTGTTTTTT. The chain joins TRBV7-2 to TRBJ2-2; maybe TRBD2 (5 bases). The CDR3 runs 15 residues. The germline gives CDR1 SGHTA, CDR2 FQGNSA. The V and J ends lost 6 bases and 5 bases respectively, with 16 bases between them.

This chain connects TRBV7-9 to TRBJ2-1, with D perhaps assigned TRBD1 or TRBD2 (5 bases each). The length of the CDR3 is 17 residues. The germline gives CDR1 SEHNR, CDR2 FQNEAQ (reference sequence). Trimming removed 5 bases at V and 7 bases at J, with 24 bases between. CDR3 DNA sequence: TGTGCCAGCAGCGCCCTTGGAGGCAGAGGGGAGTTTAATGAGCAGTTCTTC. It codes for CASSALGGRGEFNEQFF. The full variable domain, its missing parts supplied by reference TRBV7-9 and TRBJ2-1, is DTGVSQNPRHKITKRGQNVTFRCDPISEHNRLYWYRQTLGQGPEFLTYFQNEAQLEKSRLLSDRFSAERPKGSFSTLEIQRTEQGDSAMYLCASSALGGRGEFNEQFFGPGTRLTVL.

The chain couples TRBV19 to TRBJ1-5, with 8 bases lining up with TRBD1. In germline, CDR1 is LNHDA, CDR2 SQIVND (reference sequence). This CDR3 contains 11 residues. V gave up 10 bases and J gave up 11 bases; unmatched junction bases: 7. The CDR3 sequence: CATSTGVAQHF. The DNA for the CDR3 is TGTGCCACCTCGACAGGGGTGGCCCAGCATTTT. The whole variable domain, filled in from reference TRBV19 and TRBJ1-5, reads DGGITQSPKYLFRKEGQNVTLSCEQNLNHDAMYWYRQDPGQGLRLIYYSQIVNDFQKGDIAEGYSVSREKKESFPLTVTSAQKNPTAFYLCATSTGVAQHFGDGTRLSIL.